The 30 T cell receptor beta chains below all came from one sample that was sequenced in a study of glioma-infiltrating T cells. Using RNA template, CDR3s of TCR alpha and beta were amplified with iRepertoire arm-PCR. TCRdb re-called the multiplex PCR reads through MiXCR, storing one row per CDR3 protein. The sample carries more than 350,000 distinct CDR3 sequences, less than 50% recorded once. Input material: glioma tissue, nonneoplastic brain tissue, or PBMCs (not recorded which). The receptors originated from a human donor with low-grade glioma or glioblastoma, undergoing nonglioma brain surgery, or in good health (not recorded which).

The rearrangement links TRBV20-1 to TRBJ2-1; 7 positions match TRBD1. The CDR3 has 14 amino acids. Germline CDR1 reads DFQATT; CDR2 reads SNEGSKA (reference sequence). The V gene end was trimmed by 0 bases and the J gene end by 10 bases; junction bases not matched to a gene: 9. CDR3 residues: CSAREGGSADEQFF. The CDR3 DNA is TGCAGTGCTAGAGAAGGGGGCAGCGCGGACGAGCAGTTCTTC.

Turning to this clonotype: This could be a read error, since a much larger clone is one nucleotide away. Here the CDR3 omits its conserved ending phenylalanine or tryptophan, so a read error is the likely source. The chain couples TRBV15 to TRBJ2-7; D possibly corresponds to TRBD2 (5 bases). Trimming removed 3 bases from V and 7 bases from J, with 10 bases in between. Germline V gene sequence: CDR1 LNHNV, CDR2 YYDKDF (reference sequence). The CDR3 has 12 amino acids. CDR3 loop: CATSRDSLEQYS. The CDR3 nucleotides are TGTGCCACCAGCAGGGACTCGTTGGAGCAGTACTCC.

Here the CDR3 reads CASSYGLGRSEQFF. In nucleotides, the CDR3 is TGTGCCAGCAGCTATGGACTGGGCCGTTCTGAGCAGTTCTTC. This chain joins TRBV7-3 and TRBJ2-1, with D perhaps TRBD2 (5 bases). CDR3 length equals 14 residues. CDR1 and CDR2 from the germline V gene are SGHTA and FQGTGA. Trimming removed 4 bases at V and 9 bases at J, with 16 bases between.

The chain combines TRBV7-2 with TRBJ2-1, with a weak D call TRBD2 (6 bases). Looked up from germline, CDR1 is SGHTA and CDR2 is FQGNSA. CDR3 size: 15 residues. V lost 5 bases and J lost 12, with 23 bases in between. CDR3 sequence: CASSPGAGRFQGQFF. CDR3 DNA: TGTGCCAGCAGCCCCGGGGCGGGACGATTTCAAGGGCAGTTCTTC. Together with reference TRBV7-2 and TRBJ2-1, the CDR3 gives the full variable domain: GAGVSQSPSNKVTEKGKDVELRCDPISGHTALYWYRQSLGQGLEFLIYFQGNSAPDKSGLPSDRFSAERTGGSVSTLTIQRTQQEDSAVYLCASSPGAGRFQGQFFGPGTRLTVL.

This rearrangement joins TRBV4-1 to TRBJ2-1, with unresolved D. The length of the CDR3 is 14 residues. CDR1 and CDR2 from the germline V gene are MGHRA and YSYEKL. In DNA, the CDR3 is TGCGCGTCCGGCCAAATAGGCTCCTACAATGAGCAGTTCTTC. The encoded protein is CASGQIGSYNEQFF.

Notes on this clonotype: Just one base apart from a much larger clone, this may be a read error. The chain joins TRBV20-1 to TRBJ2-1, with 14 nucleotides matching TRBD2. The CDR3 length is 16 residues. V was clipped by 2 bases and J by 8 bases; unmatched bases: 8. CDR1 DFQATT and CDR2 SNEGSKA come from the germline V gene (reference sequence). The CDR3 protein is CSARSQGLAGEYEQFF. CDR3 nucleotides: TGCAGTGCTAGATCACAGGGACTAGCGGGAGAGTATGAGCAGTTCTTC.

A note on this clonotype: A much larger clone lies one base from this, so it may be a read error. The chain combines TRBV20-1 with TRBJ2-7, with a possible D match to TRBD2 (5 bases). The CDR3 is 11 amino acids. Germline V gene data show CDR1 as DFQATT and CDR2 as SNEGSKA (reference sequence). Between the trimmed V and J ends, which lost 5 bases and 6 bases, there was a span of 11 bases. The DNA of the CDR3 is TGCAGTGCTTTCCCTAGCTGCGAGCAGTACTTC. Protein sequence: CSAFPSCEQYF.

The CDR3 loop reads CASSLTLGSEQYF. The CDR3 DNA sequence: TGTGCCAGCAGCTTAACCCTAGGGTCCGAGCAGTACTTC. The V and J genes are TRBV7-3 and TRBJ2-7; D unclear. The CDR3 has 13 amino acids. The V and J ends lost 0 bases and 6 bases respectively, with 9 bases between them. Germline V gives CDR1 SGHTA, CDR2 FQGTGA. Based on the CDR3 plus reference TRBV7-3 and TRBJ2-7, the full variable domain is GAGVSQTPSNKVTEKGKYVELRCDPISGHTALYWYRQSLGQGPEFLIYFQGTGAADDSGLPNDRFFAVRPEGSVSTLKIQRTERGDSAVYLCASSLTLGSEQYFGPGTRLTVT.

This clonotype was counted ten times or more. CDR3 residues: CATRRDTLTDTQYF. The CDR3 region has the DNA TGTGCCACCAGACGGGACACCCTCACAGATACGCAGTATTTT. This sequence joins TRBV6-1 and TRBJ2-3, with TRBD1 as a possible D gene (6 bases). Trimming stripped 10 bases from V and 2 bases from J, with 16 bases between. CDR3 length: 14 amino acids. CDR1 is MNHNS, CDR2 SASEGT, per germline.

There are a few counts of this clonotype. The chain combines TRBV29-1 with TRBJ2-3, with a possible D match to TRBD2 (6 bases). This CDR3 contains 14 residues. Germline lookup yields CDR1 SQVTM and CDR2 ANQGSEA. Trimming pared 0 bases from V and 5 bases from J, leaving 12 bases between. The CDR3 reads CSVEDPLAIDTQYF. CDR3 DNA: TGCAGCGTTGAAGATCCACTAGCTATAGATACGCAGTATTTT.

On this clonotype itself: A single base separates this from a much larger clone, so it may be a read error. The genes are TRBV28 and TRBJ2-1, with 8 bases that match TRBD1. The junction had 19 bases not matched to a gene; V was cut back by 6 bases and J by 9 bases. Per germline, CDR1 MDHEN and CDR2 SYDVKM. There are 17 residues in the CDR3. Here the CDR3 DNA reads TGTGCCAGCAGCATGCGAGGAGGGCAGGGGGCACGGGGTGAGCAGTTCTTC. Its translation: CASSMRGGQGARGEQFF.

About this clonotype: A much more abundant neighbour one base away suggests this may be a read error. The chain carries TRBV6-1 and TRBJ2-1; possibly TRBD2 for D (5 bases). This CDR3 region has 16 residues. Between the trimmed V and J ends, which lost 6 bases and 6 bases, there was a span of 21 bases. Germline V gene data show CDR1 as MNHNS and CDR2 as SASEGT. This CDR3 is CASSPIASDPCNEQFF. CDR3 bases: TGTGCCAGCAGCCCTATAGCGTCCGATCCCTGCAATGAGCAGTTCTTC.

Comments on this clonotype: A much larger clone is a single base away; this may be a read error. The CDR3 does not end in the conserved phenylalanine or tryptophan, so this is likely a read error. The V call is TRBV6-2 or TRBV6-3, the J call TRBJ1-5; TRBD1 aligns across 7 bases. J lost 7 bases, V lost 7 bases, and 13 bases had no gene match. CDR1 MNHEY and CDR2 SVGEGT come from the germline V gene. The CDR3 contains 15 residues. The CDR3 sequence is CASTLQRGLEQPQHL. CDR3 in DNA: TGTGCCAGCACCCTACAAAGGGGGCTAGAGCAGCCCCAGCATTTG.

This chain links TRBV2 with TRBJ2-3; 7 bases are a match to TRBD1. The CDR3 extends over 15 amino acids. V gave up 6 bases and J gave up 0 bases; unmatched junction bases: 6. Per germline, CDR1 SNHLY and CDR2 FYNNEI. For the CDR3, the DNA is TGTGCCAGCAGGCCCGGGACAGCTAGCACAGATACGCAGTATTTT. This encodes CASRPGTASTDTQYF.

This clonotype was recorded a few times. This chain links TRBV28 with TRBJ1-5; no firm D call. The CDR3 totals 14 residues. CDR1 is MDHEN and CDR2 is SYDVKM in the germline V gene. V was pared by 2 bases and J by 5 bases, with 10 bases between. The CDR3 reads CASSLMDRYQPQHF. CDR3 nucleotide sequence: TGTGCCAGCAGTTTAATGGACCGATATCAGCCCCAGCATTTT.

This clonotype was observed a few times. The chain couples TRBV6-1 to TRBJ2-6; D gene unclear. Trimming took off 7 bases at V and 1 base at J, with 5 bases between the two ends. Germline V gene data show CDR1 as MNHNS and CDR2 as SASEGT. The CDR3 has 13 amino acids. CDR3 bases: TGTGCCAGCAAGGATTCTGGGGCCAACGTCCTGACTTTC. It codes for CASKDSGANVLTF.

This clonotype was seen at least ten times. V and J are TRBV27 and TRBJ2-3; 11 nucleotides line up with TRBD2. Germline V gene data show CDR1 as MNHEY and CDR2 as SMNVEV (reference sequence). The CDR3 contains 18 residues. The V and J ends lost 2 bases and 1 base, in that order; junction bases with no gene match: 8. CDR3 bases: TGTGCCAGCAGTTTACTAGCGGGAGGTGTCTTGGGCACAGATACGCAGTATTTT. Its protein is CASSLLAGGVLGTDTQYF.

The chain employs TRBV10-3 and TRBJ2-5; 9 nucleotides agree with TRBD1. With 4 bases clipped from V and 6 bases from J, the junction kept 12 bases outside the gene matches. Per germline, CDR1 ENHRY and CDR2 SYGVKD. CDR3 length equals 16 residues. The CDR3: CAISGVGGQGEQTQYF. The CDR3 bases are TGTGCCATCAGTGGAGTGGGGGGACAGGGCGAGCAGACCCAGTACTTC.

The gene calls are TRBV29-1 and TRBJ1-2, with a tentative D call TRBD1 (6 bases). The CDR3 spans 13 residues. V was cut by 5 bases and J by 4 bases, with 14 bases left in between. Germline-derived CDR1 and CDR2 are SQVTM and ANQGSEA. CDR3 DNA: TGCAGCGTTAGGGACACCTTCTCCTATGGCTACACCTTC. The encoded protein is CSVRDTFSYGYTF.

As regards this clonotype: The junction departs from the called germline gene at one end, perhaps through a read error. The chain links TRBV12-3 or TRBV12-4 to TRBJ1-5; no definite D call. The CDR3 has 16 amino acids. The CDR3 DNA sequence: TGTGCCAGCTGTTTTTCGGTAGGGTATAGCAATCAGCCCCAGCATTTT. Encoded protein: CASCFSVGYSNQPQHF.

This clonotype was detected ten times or more. The V call is TRBV27, the J call TRBJ1-2, with a tentative D call TRBD1 (6 bases). The V and J ends lost 5 bases and 1 base respectively, with 8 bases between them. The CDR3 runs 13 residues. The germline V gene encodes CDR1 MNHEY and CDR2 SMNVEV (reference sequence). The CDR3 DNA reads as TGTGCCAGCAGTCGGACAGTTAACTATGGCTACACCTTC. This codes for CASSRTVNYGYTF.

J is TRBJ2-7 and V is TRBV28; weak D call: TRBD1 (6 bases). Germline lookup yields CDR1 MDHEN and CDR2 SYDVKM. There are 14 residues in the CDR3. The CDR3 nucleotides are TGTGTTAGCATCTTGGGGGCGACCAGCTACGAGCAGTACTTC. This encodes CVSILGATSYEQYF.

The rearrangement joins TRBV4-3 to TRBJ1-3, with 7 bases aligning to TRBD1. V was clipped by 4 bases and J by 8 bases; unmatched bases: 17. The CDR3 runs to 17 residues. Germline loops: CDR1 LGHNA, CDR2 YSLEER. This chain's CDR3 is CASSPRGQSHEVDTIYF. In nucleotides, the CDR3 is TGCGCCAGCAGCCCCAGGGGACAGTCCCATGAAGTGGACACCATATATTTT.

Note on this clonotype: With a much larger clone just one base away, this may be a read error. The rearrangement joins TRBV28 to TRBJ2-3, with 9 bases matching TRBD2. The junction had 4 bases not matched to a gene; V was cut back by 5 bases and J by 7 bases. The CDR3 consists of 13 residues. The V gene's germline CDR1 is MDHEN and CDR2 SYDVKM. The CDR3 here is CASSPGLAYTQYF. The CDR3 DNA reads as TGTGCCAGCAGTCCGGGACTAGCATATACGCAGTATTTT.

V is TRBV7-2 and J is TRBJ2-7; the match to TRBD2 covers 10 bases. The CDR3 is made up of 14 amino acids. Trimming at V came to 3 bases and at J to 6 bases, leaving 5 bases not matched to a gene. Germline-derived CDR1 and CDR2 are SGHTA and FQGNSA. The CDR3 DNA follows: TGTGCCAGCAGCTTTGGACTAGCGGCGGTCGAGCAGTACTTC. This gives the protein CASSFGLAAVEQYF. Combining the CDR3 with reference TRBV7-2 and TRBJ2-7 gives the whole variable domain GAGVSQSPSNKVTEKGKDVELRCDPISGHTALYWYRQSLGQGLEFLIYFQGNSAPDKSGLPSDRFSAERTGGSVSTLTIQRTQQEDSAVYLCASSFGLAAVEQYFGPGTRLTVT.

A remark on this clonotype: This may be a read error: a much more frequent sequence differs by one nucleotide. This sequence joins TRBV6-1 and TRBJ1-5; 8 nucleotides line up with TRBD1. Germline V gives CDR1 MNHNS, CDR2 SASEGT. The CDR3 covers 16 residues. CDR3 amino acids: CASSEAWDRRNQPQRF. CDR3 coding DNA: TGTGCCAGCAGTGAAGCATGGGACAGGCGCAATCAGCCCCAGCGTTTT.

This clonotype was seen only a few times. Possible read error: a much larger clone is one base away. This chain's CDR3 is CASSLTGYTEAFF. The CDR3 nucleotides read TGTGCCAGCAGTTTGACAGGGTACACTGAAGCTTTCTTT. The J gene is TRBJ1-1, the V gene TRBV12-3 or TRBV12-4, with 7 positions matching TRBD1. The CDR3 spans 13 residues. J gave up 3 bases and V 3 bases, and 1 base lay outside the gene matches.

The CDR3 DNA sequence: TGTGCCAGCAGCTCGACAGGCTTTCACACTGAAGCTTTCTTT. Its protein is CASSSTGFHTEAFF. The V and J genes are TRBV11-2 and TRBJ1-1, with a weak D call TRBD1 (6 bases). V was pared by 4 bases and J by 3 bases, with 12 bases between. This CDR3 is 14 amino acids long. Germline assignment: CDR1 SGHAT and CDR2 FQNNGV.

The chain links TRBV29-1 to TRBJ1-2; D ambiguous. Germline V gives CDR1 SQVTM, CDR2 ANQGSEA. V was trimmed by 3 bases and J by 1 base, leaving 9 bases between them. The CDR3 sequence is 13 residues long. CDR3 amino acids: CSVERADNYGYTF. The CDR3 region has the DNA TGCAGCGTTGAGCGGGCAGATAACTATGGCTACACCTTC.

This clonotype was counted many times. The J gene is TRBJ2-1, the V gene TRBV28; D not resolved. Germline CDR1 and CDR2: MDHEN and SYDVKM. The V end was cut by 5 bases, the J end by 5 bases, with 1 base between. The CDR3 consists of 10 residues. The CDR3 is CASSDNEQFF. For the CDR3, the DNA is TGTGCCAGCAGTGACAATGAGCAGTTCTTC. The complete variable domain, with remaining parts taken from reference TRBV28 and TRBJ2-1, reads DVKVTQSSRYLVKRTGEKVFLECVQDMDHENMFWYRQDPGLGLRLIYFSYDVKMKEKGDIPEGYSVSREKKERFSLILESASTNQTSMYLCASSDNEQFFGPGTRLTVL.